Given below is one T cell receptor (beta chain) in context. Its antigen is currently unknown. These data come from a study of shared clonotypes between healthy human individuals. The germline V gene encodes CDR1 SNHLY and CDR2 FYNNEI. The CDR3 runs to 14 residues. V dropped 4 bases and J dropped 4 bases, with 13 bases sitting between them. This table comes from immunoSEQ multiplex PCR, and its TCRdb copy is limited to in-frame clones, with some not included. This table has millions of clones, roughly 94% appearing once. Study-level results: A small donor pool kept down the genetic and exposure-history diversity that was represented. Richness estimates generally favored naive over memory subsets. Non-shared clonotypes were found to have lower generation probabilities than the clonotypes that were shared by all four of the sorted-subset donors.

This chain links TRBV2 with TRBJ1-2; possibly TRBD1 for D (5 bases). The clonotype originates from a man aged 18 to 29 in good health. The sample consisted of naive CD4+ T cells sorted from blood. Subset denoted: CD45RA+ positively selected. CDR3 in amino acids: CASSGVGRGYGYTF. The CDR3 region has the DNA TGTGCCAGCAGTGGCGTGGGAAGGGGCTATGGCTACACCTTC.